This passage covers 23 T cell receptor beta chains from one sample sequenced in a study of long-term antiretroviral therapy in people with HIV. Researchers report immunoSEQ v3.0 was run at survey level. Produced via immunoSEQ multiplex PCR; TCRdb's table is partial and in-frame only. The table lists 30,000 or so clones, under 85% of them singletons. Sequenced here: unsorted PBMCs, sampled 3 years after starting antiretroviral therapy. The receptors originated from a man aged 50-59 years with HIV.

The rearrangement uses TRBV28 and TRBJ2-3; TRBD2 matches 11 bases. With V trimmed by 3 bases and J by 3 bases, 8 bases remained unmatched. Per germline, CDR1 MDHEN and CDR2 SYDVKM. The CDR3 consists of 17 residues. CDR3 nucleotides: TGTGCCAGCAGTTTTCCCCAACTAGCGGGAGTTACAGATACGCAGTATTTT. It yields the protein CASSFPQLAGVTDTQYF.

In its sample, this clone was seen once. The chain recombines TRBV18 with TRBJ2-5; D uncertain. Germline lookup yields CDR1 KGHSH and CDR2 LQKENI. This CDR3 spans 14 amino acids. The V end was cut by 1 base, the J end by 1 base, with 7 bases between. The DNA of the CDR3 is TGTGCCAGCTCACCACGTCGAGGCCAAGAGACCCAGTACTTC. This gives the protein CASSPRRGQETQYF. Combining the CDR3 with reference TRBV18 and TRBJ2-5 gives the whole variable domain NAGVMQNPRHLVRRRGQEARLRCSPMKGHSHVYWYRQLPEEGLKFMVYLQKENIIDESGMPKERFSAEFPKEGPSILRIQQVVRGDSAAYFCASSPRRGQETQYFGPGTRLLVL.

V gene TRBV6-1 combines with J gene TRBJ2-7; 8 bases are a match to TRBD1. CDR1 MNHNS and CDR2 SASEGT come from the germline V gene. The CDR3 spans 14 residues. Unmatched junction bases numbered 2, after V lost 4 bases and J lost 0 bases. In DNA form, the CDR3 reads TGTGCCAGCAGTGGCACAGGGGGCTCCTACGAGCAGTACTTC. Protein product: CASSGTGGSYEQYF.

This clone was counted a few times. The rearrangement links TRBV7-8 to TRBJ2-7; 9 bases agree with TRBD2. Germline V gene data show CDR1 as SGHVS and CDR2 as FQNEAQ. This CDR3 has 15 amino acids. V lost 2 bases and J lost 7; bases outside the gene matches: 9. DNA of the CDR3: TGTGCCAGCAGCTTAAGAGCGGGAGGCTTAGGGGAGCAGTACTTC. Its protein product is CASSLRAGGLGEQYF.

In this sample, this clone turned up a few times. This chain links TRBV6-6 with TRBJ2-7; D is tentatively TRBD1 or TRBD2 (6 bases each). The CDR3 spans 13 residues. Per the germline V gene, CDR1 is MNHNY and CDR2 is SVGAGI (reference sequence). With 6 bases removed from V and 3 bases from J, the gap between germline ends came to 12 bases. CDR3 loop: CASSQGRYYEQYF. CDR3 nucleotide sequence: TGTGCCAGCAGCCAGGGGAGGTACTACGAGCAGTACTTC.

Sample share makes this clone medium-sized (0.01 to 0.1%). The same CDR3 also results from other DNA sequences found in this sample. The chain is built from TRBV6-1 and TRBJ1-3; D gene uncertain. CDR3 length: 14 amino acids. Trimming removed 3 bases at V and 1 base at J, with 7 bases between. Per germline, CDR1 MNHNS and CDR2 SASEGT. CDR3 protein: CASSDGVSGNTIYF. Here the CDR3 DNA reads TGTGCCAGCAGTGACGGGGTTTCTGGAAACACCATATATTTT.

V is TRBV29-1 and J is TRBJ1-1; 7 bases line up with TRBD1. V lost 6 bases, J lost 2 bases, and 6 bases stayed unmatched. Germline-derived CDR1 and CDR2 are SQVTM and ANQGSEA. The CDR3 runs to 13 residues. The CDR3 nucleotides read TGCAGCGTAAGGGACAGCGCAAACACTGAAGCTTTCTTT. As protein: CSVRDSANTEAFF.

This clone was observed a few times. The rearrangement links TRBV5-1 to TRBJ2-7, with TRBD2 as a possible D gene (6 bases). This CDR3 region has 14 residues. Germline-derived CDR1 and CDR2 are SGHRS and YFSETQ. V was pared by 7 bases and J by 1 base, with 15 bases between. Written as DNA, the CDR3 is TGCGCCAGCGGACGGGGTGGGACTTCCTACGAGCAGTACTTC. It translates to CASGRGGTSYEQYF.

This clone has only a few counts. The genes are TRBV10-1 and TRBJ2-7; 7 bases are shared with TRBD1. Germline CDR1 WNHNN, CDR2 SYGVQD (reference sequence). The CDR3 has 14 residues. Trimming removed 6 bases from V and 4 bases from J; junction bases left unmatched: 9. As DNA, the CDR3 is TGCGCCAGCAGCCATAACAGGGGTTGGTACGAGCAGTACTTC. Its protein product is CASSHNRGWYEQYF.

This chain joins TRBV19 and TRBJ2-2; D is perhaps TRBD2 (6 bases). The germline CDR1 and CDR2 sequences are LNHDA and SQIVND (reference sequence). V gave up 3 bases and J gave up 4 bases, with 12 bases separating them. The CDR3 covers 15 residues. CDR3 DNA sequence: TGTGCCAGTAGTATGGGACTTGGGGGCACCGGGGAGCTGTTTTTT. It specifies CASSMGLGGTGELFF.

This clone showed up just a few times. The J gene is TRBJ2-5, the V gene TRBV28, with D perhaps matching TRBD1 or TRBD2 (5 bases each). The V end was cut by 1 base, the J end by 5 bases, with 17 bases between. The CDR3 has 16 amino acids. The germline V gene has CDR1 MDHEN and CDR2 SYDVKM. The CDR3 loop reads CASSLYPGPDPETQYF. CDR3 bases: TGTGCCAGCAGTTTATACCCGGGGCCGGATCCGGAGACCCAGTACTTC.

CDR3: CAIRQGGSGFYGYTF. DNA for the CDR3: TGTGCCATCCGCCAAGGAGGGTCAGGCTTCTATGGCTACACCTTC. The rearrangement joins TRBV6-5 to TRBJ1-2; D is undetermined. V lost 10 bases, J lost 4 bases, and 22 bases lay in between. The CDR3 is 15 amino acids. In germline, CDR1 is MNHEY, CDR2 SVGAGI.

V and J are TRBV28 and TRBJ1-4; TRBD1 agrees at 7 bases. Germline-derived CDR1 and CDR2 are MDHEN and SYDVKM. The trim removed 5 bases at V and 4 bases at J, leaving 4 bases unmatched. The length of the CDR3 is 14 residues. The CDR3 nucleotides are TGTGCCAGCAGTCCTCAGGGGGTTAATGAAAAACTGTTTTTT. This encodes CASSPQGVNEKLFF.

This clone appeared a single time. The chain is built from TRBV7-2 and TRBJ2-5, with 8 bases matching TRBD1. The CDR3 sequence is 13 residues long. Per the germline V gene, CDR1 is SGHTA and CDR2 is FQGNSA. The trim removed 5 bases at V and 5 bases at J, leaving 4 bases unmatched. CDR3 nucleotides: TGTGCCAGCAGCGCTCAGGGGGCGGAGACCCAGTACTTC. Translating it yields CASSAQGAETQYF.

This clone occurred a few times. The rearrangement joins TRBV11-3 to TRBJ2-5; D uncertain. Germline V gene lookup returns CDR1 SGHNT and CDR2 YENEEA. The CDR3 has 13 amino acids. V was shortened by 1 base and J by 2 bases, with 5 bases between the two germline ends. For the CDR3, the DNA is TGTGCCAGCAGCTTAGGCTATCAAGAGACCCAGTACTTC. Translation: CASSLGYQETQYF.

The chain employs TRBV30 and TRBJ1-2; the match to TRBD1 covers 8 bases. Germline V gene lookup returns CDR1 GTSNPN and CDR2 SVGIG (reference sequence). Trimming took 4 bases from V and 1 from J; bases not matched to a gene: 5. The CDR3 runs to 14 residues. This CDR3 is CAWTRTGYNYGYTF. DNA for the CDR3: TGTGCCTGGACCAGGACAGGGTATAACTATGGCTACACCTTC.

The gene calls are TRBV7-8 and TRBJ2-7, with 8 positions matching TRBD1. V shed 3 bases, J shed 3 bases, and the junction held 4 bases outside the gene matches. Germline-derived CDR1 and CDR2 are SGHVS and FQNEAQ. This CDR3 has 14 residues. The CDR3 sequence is CASSFGQGYYEQYF. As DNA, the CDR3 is TGTGCCAGCAGCTTTGGACAGGGTTACTACGAGCAGTACTTC.

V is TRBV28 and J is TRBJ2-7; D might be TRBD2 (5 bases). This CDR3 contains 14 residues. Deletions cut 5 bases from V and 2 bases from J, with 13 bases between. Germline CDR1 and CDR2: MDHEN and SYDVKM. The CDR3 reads CASSETTFTYEQYF. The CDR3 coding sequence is TGTGCCAGCAGTGAGACTACCTTTACCTACGAGCAGTACTTC.

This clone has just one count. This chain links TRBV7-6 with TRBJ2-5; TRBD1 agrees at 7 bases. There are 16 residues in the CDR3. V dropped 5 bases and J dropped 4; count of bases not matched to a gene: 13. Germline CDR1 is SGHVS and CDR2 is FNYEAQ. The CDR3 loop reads CASSPATGRGGETQYF. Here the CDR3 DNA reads TGTGCCAGCAGCCCCGCGACAGGGCGCGGAGGAGAGACCCAGTACTTC.

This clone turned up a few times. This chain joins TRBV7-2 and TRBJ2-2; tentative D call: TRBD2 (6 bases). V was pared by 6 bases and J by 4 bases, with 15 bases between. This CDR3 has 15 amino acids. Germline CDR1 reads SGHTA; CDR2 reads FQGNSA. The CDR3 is CASRSPSEGTGELFF. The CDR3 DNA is TGTGCCAGCAGGTCTCCTTCGGAGGGCACCGGGGAGCTGTTTTTT.

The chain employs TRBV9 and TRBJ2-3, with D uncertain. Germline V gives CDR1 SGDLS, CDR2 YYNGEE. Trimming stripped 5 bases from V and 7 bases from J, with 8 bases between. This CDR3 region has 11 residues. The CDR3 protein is CASRAGHTQYF. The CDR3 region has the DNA TGTGCCAGCAGGGCCGGTCATACGCAGTATTTT.

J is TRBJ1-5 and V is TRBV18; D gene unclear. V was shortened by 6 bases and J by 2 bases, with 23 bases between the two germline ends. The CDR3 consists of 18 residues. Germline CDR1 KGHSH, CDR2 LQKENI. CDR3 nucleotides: TGTGCCAGCTCTCCCAGACCTTCGACCGGCAAGGGCAATCAGCCCCAGCATTTT. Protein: CASSPRPSTGKGNQPQHF.

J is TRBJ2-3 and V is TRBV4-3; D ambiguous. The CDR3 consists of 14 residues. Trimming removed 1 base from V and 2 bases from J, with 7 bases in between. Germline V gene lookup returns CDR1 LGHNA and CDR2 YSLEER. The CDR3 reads CASSQGRTTDTQYF. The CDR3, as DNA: TGCGCCAGCAGCCAAGGGCGGACCACAGATACGCAGTATTTT.